These 23 T cell receptor beta chains were sequenced from one sample in a study of cytomegalovirus exposure and HLA in healthy donors. 13 Jbeta primers and 60 Vbeta primers were used for the PCR. This table comes from immunoSEQ multiplex PCR, and its TCRdb copy is limited to in-frame clones, with some not included. The top ten clones hold about 2.5% of a sample with around 91,000 clones, roughly 67% of them seen once. Material for sequencing was PBMCs. Source of these receptors: a human donor in good health.

The V and J genes are TRBV4-1 and TRBJ1-2; 8 bases fit TRBD1. Germline values: CDR1 MGHRA, CDR2 YSYEKL. This CDR3 contains 13 residues. J gave up 7 bases and V 4 bases, and 5 bases lay outside the gene matches. The CDR3 sequence is CASSPGQAGGYTF. The DNA for the CDR3 is TGCGCCAGCAGCCCGGGACAGGCTGGTGGCTACACCTTC.

The chain carries TRBV2 and TRBJ2-7, with D hard to call. The CDR3 contains 17 residues. V lost 0 bases and J 1 base, leaving 16 bases between the germline ends. Germline V gene sequence: CDR1 SNHLY, CDR2 FYNNEI. The CDR3 DNA follows: TGTGCCAGCAGTGAAGCGTTATCCCGACACCCTTCCTACGAGCAGTACTTC. It translates to CASSEALSRHPSYEQYF.

The rearrangement uses TRBV15 and TRBJ2-2, with D unresolved. Germline loops: CDR1 LNHNV, CDR2 YYDKDF (reference sequence). The V and J ends lost 0 bases and 7 bases respectively, with 6 bases between them. This CDR3 has 13 residues. The CDR3 bases are TGTGCCACCAGCAGAGATTCCGGCGGGGAGCTGTTTTTT. Translation gives CATSRDSGGELFF.

As concerns this clone: Distinct nucleotide sequences in the sample also encode this CDR3. V gene TRBV7-2 combines with J gene TRBJ2-3; the D gene is possibly TRBD2 (5 bases). Deletions cut 1 base from V and 1 base from J, with 6 bases between. CDR1 is SGHTA and CDR2 is FQGNSA in the germline V gene. The CDR3 has 14 amino acids. CDR3: CASSLVRGTDTQYF. The CDR3, as DNA: TGTGCCAGCAGCTTAGTGAGGGGCACAGATACGCAGTATTTT.

The V and J genes are TRBV6-5 and TRBJ2-7; perhaps TRBD1 as D (6 bases). Trimming left V 3 bases short and J 5 bases short, with 14 bases between. Germline loops: CDR1 MNHEY, CDR2 SVGAGI. The CDR3 runs 14 residues. CDR3 loop: CASSYEGQFNEQYF. Here the CDR3 DNA reads TGTGCCAGCAGTTATGAAGGACAGTTCAACGAGCAGTACTTC.

V is TRBV7-2 and J is TRBJ1-1, with D tentatively TRBD1 (5 bases). In germline, CDR1 is SGHTA, CDR2 FQGNSA. Trimming took off 4 bases at V and 6 bases at J, with 12 bases between the two ends. This CDR3 region has 13 residues. The DNA of the CDR3 is TGTGCCAGCAGCTCCCAGGGCTTGGCTGAAGCTTTCTTT. This gives the protein CASSSQGLAEAFF.

This clone has just a few counts. The chain couples TRBV6-1 to TRBJ1-5; unclear D gene. V lost 1 base and J 0 bases, leaving 7 bases between the germline ends. Germline V gene data show CDR1 as MNHNS and CDR2 as SASEGT. The CDR3 is 15 residues long. CDR3 DNA sequence: TGTGCCAGCAGTGAAGGAGTGATTAGCAATCAGCCCCAGCATTTT. It specifies CASSEGVISNQPQHF.

V and J are TRBV7-2 and TRBJ1-3; 9 bases map to TRBD1. Trimming cost V 0 bases and J 0 bases; bases outside gene matches: 6. This CDR3 contains 18 residues. The V gene's germline CDR1 is SGHTA and CDR2 FQGNSA. In nucleotides, the CDR3 is TGTGCCAGCAGCTTAGCGGGACAGGGTCGGCTCTCTGGAAACACCATATATTTT. It specifies CASSLAGQGRLSGNTIYF.

The CDR3 DNA sequence: TGTGCCTGGAGGGCGGACAGGGGGTTTAACTATGGCTACACCTTC. This codes for CAWRADRGFNYGYTF. This chain links TRBV30 with TRBJ1-2, with 10 bases fitting TRBD1. V was clipped by 3 bases and J by 1 base; unmatched bases: 5. This CDR3 has 15 amino acids. The germline gives CDR1 GTSNPN, CDR2 SVGIG (reference sequence).

The CDR3 DNA follows: TGTGCCAGCAGCTGGACAGACCGAGACACTGAAGCTTTCTTT. It specifies CASSWTDRDTEAFF. The chain recombines TRBV7-9 with TRBJ1-1; tentative D call: TRBD1 (6 bases). The CDR3 length is 14 residues. Per germline, CDR1 SEHNR and CDR2 FQNEAQ (reference sequence). V was cut by 4 bases and J by 3 bases, with 12 bases left in between.

V usage is TRBV20-1 and J usage is TRBJ2-3; 10 nucleotides line up with TRBD1. After removal of 6 bases from V and 6 bases from J, the junction contained 0 bases not matched to a gene. Germline V CDR1 and CDR2: DFQATT, SNEGSKA (reference sequence). CDR3 length equals 11 residues. The CDR3 region is CSAGQGDTQYF. The CDR3 nucleotides are TGCAGTGCGGGACAGGGGGATACGCAGTATTTT.

In the case of this clone: Different DNA sequences within this sample yield the same CDR3. The chain joins TRBV5-1 to TRBJ2-5; the D gene is possibly TRBD2 (6 bases). The CDR3 length is 15 residues. Trimming removed 0 bases from V and 3 bases from J, with 12 bases in between. CDR1 is SGHRS, CDR2 YFSETQ, per germline. The CDR3 here is CASSLGGDPKETQYF. The CDR3 DNA follows: TGCGCCAGCAGCTTGGGGGGGGACCCAAAAGAGACCCAGTACTTC.

CDR3 sequence reads: CASSQGQGETEAFF. CDR3 nucleotide sequence: TGCGCCAGCAGCCAAGGACAGGGGGAAACTGAAGCTTTCTTT. This sequence joins TRBV5-1 and TRBJ1-1; 10 bases are shared with TRBD1. Trimming took 4 bases from V and 5 from J; bases not matched to a gene: 5. Germline CDR1 and CDR2: SGHRS and YFSETQ. The CDR3 is made up of 14 amino acids. The complete variable domain, with remaining parts taken from reference TRBV5-1 and TRBJ1-1, reads KAGVTQTPRYLIKTRGQQVTLSCSPISGHRSVSWYQQTPGQGLQFLFEYFSETQRNKGNFPGRFSGRQFSNSRSEMNVSTLELGDSALYLCASSQGQGETEAFFGQGTRLTVV.

As to this clone: At one boundary the junction diverges from the germline segment, which might be a read error. The chain uses TRBV5-1 and TRBJ2-5; 7 bases line up with TRBD2. CDR1 SGHRS and CDR2 YFSETQ come from the germline V gene. The CDR3 loop spans 14 amino acids. The CDR3 DNA sequence: TGCGCCAGCAGCCGCGGGGAGGGACGGGAGATCCAGTACTTC. This encodes CASSRGEGREIQYF.

In the case of this clone: In the same sample, other DNA sequences code for this CDR3. The rearrangement joins TRBV2 to TRBJ1-2, with 9 bases identical to TRBD1. The CDR3 is 13 amino acids. The V gene end was trimmed by 4 bases and the J gene end by 4 bases; junction bases not matched to a gene: 1. Germline loops: CDR1 SNHLY, CDR2 FYNNEI. The CDR3 DNA is TGTGCCAGCAGTGGGACAGGGGTCTATGGCTACACCTTC. Its protein is CASSGTGVYGYTF.

This clone was counted a single time. V gene TRBV7-2 combines with J gene TRBJ2-7; D is undetermined. This CDR3 has 12 residues. Germline loops: CDR1 SGHTA, CDR2 FQGNSA. The V gene lost 1 base and the J gene lost 4 bases, with 5 bases spanning the gap. The CDR3 sequence: CASSLGVYEQYF. Written as DNA, the CDR3 is TGTGCCAGCAGCTTAGGAGTTTACGAGCAGTACTTC.

A single count supports this clone. The chain uses TRBV7-6 and TRBJ1-4; D remains unclear. The length of the CDR3 is 14 residues. Trimming shortened V by 2 bases and J by 6 bases, and 10 bases separated the two germline ends. The germline V gene has CDR1 SGHVS and CDR2 FNYEAQ. CDR3 DNA: TGTGCCAGCAGCTTACGCAGGTTGGATGAAAAACTGTTTTTT. Amino acids: CASSLRRLDEKLFF.

This chain joins TRBV2 and TRBJ1-2; D is unclear. This CDR3 region has 12 residues. V shed 3 bases and J shed 2 bases, with 4 bases lying between them. Per the germline V gene, CDR1 is SNHLY and CDR2 is FYNNEI. CDR3 sequence reads: CASSDMNYGYTF. In nucleotides, the CDR3 is TGTGCCAGCAGTGACATGAACTATGGCTACACCTTC.

A remark on this clone: Likely a read error: the CDR3 ends without its conserved phenylalanine or tryptophan. The chain is built from TRBV7-9 and TRBJ2-7, with TRBD1 matching over 10 bases. This CDR3 has 15 amino acids. J was trimmed by 1 base and V by 3 bases; bases with no gene match: 3. Germline CDR1 is SEHNR and CDR2 is FQNEAQ (reference sequence). The CDR3 coding sequence is TGTGCCAGCAGCTTGGGACAGGGGCTTTCCTACGAGCAGTACCTC. It translates to CASSLGQGLSYEQYL.

The chain employs TRBV15 and TRBJ1-1; tentative D call: TRBD1 (5 bases). The germline V gene has CDR1 LNHNV and CDR2 YYDKDF (reference sequence). With 0 bases removed from V and 3 bases from J, the gap between germline ends came to 11 bases. The CDR3 consists of 15 residues. CDR3 DNA sequence: TGTGCCACCAGCAGAGATCAGGGCCGTTACACTGAAGCTTTCTTT. It yields the protein CATSRDQGRYTEAFF.

The rearrangement uses TRBV19 and TRBJ1-5, with D possibly TRBD1 on 5 matching bases. The CDR3 has 13 amino acids. V shed 4 bases and J shed 8 bases, with 12 bases lying between them. Per the germline V gene, CDR1 is LNHDA and CDR2 is SQIVND (reference sequence). CDR3 sequence reads: CASSTGVKEPQHF. For the CDR3, the DNA is TGTGCCAGTAGTACGGGGGTCAAGGAGCCCCAGCATTTT.

The chain carries TRBV10-3 and TRBJ2-3; 14 bases match TRBD2. This CDR3 spans 17 amino acids. Per germline, CDR1 ENHRY and CDR2 SYGVKD. Unmatched junction bases numbered 9, after V lost 6 bases and J lost 4 bases. CDR3 sequence reads: CAIRGTSGGVLSDTQYF. CDR3 nucleotide sequence: TGTGCCATCAGGGGGACTAGCGGGGGTGTCCTCTCAGATACGCAGTATTTT.

The chain joins TRBV29-1 to TRBJ1-5; 9 nucleotides agree with TRBD1. The CDR3 is 13 residues long. Trimming cost V 7 bases and J 3 bases; bases outside gene matches: 4. CDR1 and CDR2 from the germline V gene are SQVTM and ANQGSEA. The CDR3, as DNA: TGCAGCGCACGGACAGGGGACAATCAGCCCCAGCATTTT. Its translation is CSARTGDNQPQHF.